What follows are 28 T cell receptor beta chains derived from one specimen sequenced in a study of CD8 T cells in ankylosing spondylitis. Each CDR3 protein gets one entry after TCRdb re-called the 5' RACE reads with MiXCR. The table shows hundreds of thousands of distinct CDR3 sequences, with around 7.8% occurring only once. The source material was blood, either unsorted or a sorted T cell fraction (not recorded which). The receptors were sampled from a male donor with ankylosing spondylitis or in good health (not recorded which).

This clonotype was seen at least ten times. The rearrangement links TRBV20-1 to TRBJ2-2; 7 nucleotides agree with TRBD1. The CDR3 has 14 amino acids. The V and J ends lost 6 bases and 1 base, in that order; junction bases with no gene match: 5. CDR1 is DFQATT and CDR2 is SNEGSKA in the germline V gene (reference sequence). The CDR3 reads CSAKGQLNTGELFF. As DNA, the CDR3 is TGCAGTGCAAAGGGACAGTTGAACACCGGGGAGCTGTTTTTT.

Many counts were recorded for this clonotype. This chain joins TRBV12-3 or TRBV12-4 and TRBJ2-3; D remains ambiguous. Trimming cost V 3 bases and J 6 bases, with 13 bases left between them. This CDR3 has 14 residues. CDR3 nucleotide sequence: TGTGCCAGCAGTTTGAGAGCAGGCATGGATACGCAGTATTTT. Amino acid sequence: CASSLRAGMDTQYF.

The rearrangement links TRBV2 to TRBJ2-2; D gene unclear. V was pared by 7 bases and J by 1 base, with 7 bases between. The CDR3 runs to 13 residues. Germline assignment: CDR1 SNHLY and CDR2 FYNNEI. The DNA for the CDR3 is TGTGCCAGCAAGGCGAAGAACACCGGGGAGCTGTTTTTT. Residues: CASKAKNTGELFF.

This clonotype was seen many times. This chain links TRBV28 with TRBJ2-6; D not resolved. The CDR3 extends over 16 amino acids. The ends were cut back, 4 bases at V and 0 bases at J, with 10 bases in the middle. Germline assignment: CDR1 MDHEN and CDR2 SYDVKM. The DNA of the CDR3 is TGTGCCAGCAGTTCAATGTCAACCTCTGGGGCCAACGTCCTGACTTTC. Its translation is CASSSMSTSGANVLTF.

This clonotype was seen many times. The CDR3 loop reads CASSQEGAQPQHF. The CDR3 DNA reads TGCGCCAGCAGCCAAGAAGGGGCCCAGCCCCAGCATTTT. The chain carries TRBV4-1 and TRBJ1-5; the D gene is possibly TRBD1 (5 bases). Germline loops: CDR1 MGHRA, CDR2 YSYEKL. The germline V and J ends were trimmed by 0 bases and 7 bases, with 7 bases remaining between them. The CDR3 sequence is 13 residues long.

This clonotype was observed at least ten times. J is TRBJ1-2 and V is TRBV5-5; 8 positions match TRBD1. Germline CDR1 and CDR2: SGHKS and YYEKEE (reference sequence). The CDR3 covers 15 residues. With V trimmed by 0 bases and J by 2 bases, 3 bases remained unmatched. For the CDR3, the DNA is TGTGCCAGCAGCTTGGCGGCAGGGGGCAACTATGGCTACACCTTC. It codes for CASSLAAGGNYGYTF.

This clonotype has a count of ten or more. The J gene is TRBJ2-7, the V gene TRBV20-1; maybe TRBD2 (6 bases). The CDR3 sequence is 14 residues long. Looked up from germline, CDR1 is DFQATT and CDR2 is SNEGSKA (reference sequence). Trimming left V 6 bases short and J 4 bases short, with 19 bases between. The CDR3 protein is CSARGGANKYEQYF. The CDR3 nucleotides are TGCAGTGCCCGTGGAGGGGCTAATAAGTACGAGCAGTACTTC.

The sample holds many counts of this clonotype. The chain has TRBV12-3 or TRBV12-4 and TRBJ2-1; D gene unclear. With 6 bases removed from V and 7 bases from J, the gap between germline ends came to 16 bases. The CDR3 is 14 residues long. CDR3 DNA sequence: TGTGCCAGCAGACGGACGGATGACGGTAATGAGCAGTTCTTC. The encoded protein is CASRRTDDGNEQFF.

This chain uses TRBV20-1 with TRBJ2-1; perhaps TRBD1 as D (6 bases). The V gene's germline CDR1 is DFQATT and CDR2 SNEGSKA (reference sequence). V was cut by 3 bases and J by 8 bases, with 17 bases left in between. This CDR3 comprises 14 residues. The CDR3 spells CSARNQGGIYEQFF. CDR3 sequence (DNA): TGCAGTGCTAGGAACCAAGGGGGAATTTATGAGCAGTTCTTC.

The CDR3 spells CASSLIAGRWADTQYF. The CDR3 DNA reads TGCGCCAGCAGCCTCATAGCAGGCCGCTGGGCAGATACGCAGTATTTT. This chain uses TRBV4-3 with TRBJ2-3; the D is unclear. Trimming pared 4 bases from V and 4 bases from J, leaving 18 bases between. This CDR3 contains 16 residues. Per the germline V gene, CDR1 is LGHNA and CDR2 is YSLEER.

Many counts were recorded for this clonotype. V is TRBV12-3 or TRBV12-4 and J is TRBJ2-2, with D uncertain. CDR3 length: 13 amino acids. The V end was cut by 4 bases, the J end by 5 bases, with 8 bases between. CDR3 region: CASSSSQTGELFF. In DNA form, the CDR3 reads TGTGCCAGCAGTTCATCCCAGACCGGGGAGCTGTTTTTT.

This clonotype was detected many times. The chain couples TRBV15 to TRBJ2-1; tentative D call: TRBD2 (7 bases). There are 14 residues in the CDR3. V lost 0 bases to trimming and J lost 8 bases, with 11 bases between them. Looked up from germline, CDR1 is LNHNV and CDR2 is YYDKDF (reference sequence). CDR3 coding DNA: TGTGCCACCAGCAGAGAAACAGGGAGGGATGAGCAGTTCTTC. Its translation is CATSRETGRDEQFF.

The CDR3 coding sequence is TGCAGTGCTAGAGGGACAGTTTCGATGACTGAAGCTTTCTTT. Protein: CSARGTVSMTEAFF. The genes are TRBV20-1 and TRBJ1-1, with D possibly matching TRBD1 (6 bases). With 1 base removed from V and 5 bases from J, the gap between germline ends came to 14 bases. The CDR3 runs 14 residues. Per the germline V gene, CDR1 is DFQATT and CDR2 is SNEGSKA (reference sequence).

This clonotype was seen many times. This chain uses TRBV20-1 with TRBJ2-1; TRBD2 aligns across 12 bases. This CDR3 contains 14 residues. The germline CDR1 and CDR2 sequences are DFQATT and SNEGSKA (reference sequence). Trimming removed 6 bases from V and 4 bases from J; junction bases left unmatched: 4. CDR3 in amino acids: CSAWTSGMYNEQFF. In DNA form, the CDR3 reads TGCAGTGCCTGGACTAGCGGGATGTACAATGAGCAGTTCTTC.

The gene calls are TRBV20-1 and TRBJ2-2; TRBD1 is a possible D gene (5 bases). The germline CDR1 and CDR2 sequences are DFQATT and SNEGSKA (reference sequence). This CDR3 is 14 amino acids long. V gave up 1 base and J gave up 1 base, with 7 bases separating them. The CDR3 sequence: CSARGRVNTGELFF. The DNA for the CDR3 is TGCAGTGCTAGAGGCAGGGTGAACACCGGGGAGCTGTTTTTT.

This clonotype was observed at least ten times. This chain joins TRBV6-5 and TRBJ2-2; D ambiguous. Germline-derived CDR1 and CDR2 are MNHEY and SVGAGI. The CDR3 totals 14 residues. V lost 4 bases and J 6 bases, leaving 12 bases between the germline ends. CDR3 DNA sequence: TGTGCCAGCAGTTGGCAGGCGACCGCCGGGGAGCTGTTTTTT. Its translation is CASSWQATAGELFF.

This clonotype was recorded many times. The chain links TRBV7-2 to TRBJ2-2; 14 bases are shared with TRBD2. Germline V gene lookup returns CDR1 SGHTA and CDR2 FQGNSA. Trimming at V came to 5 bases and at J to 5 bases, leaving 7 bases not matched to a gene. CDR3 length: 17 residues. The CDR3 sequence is CASSARLAGGRTGELFF. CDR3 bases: TGTGCCAGCAGCGCCAGACTAGCGGGGGGGCGTACCGGGGAGCTGTTTTTT.

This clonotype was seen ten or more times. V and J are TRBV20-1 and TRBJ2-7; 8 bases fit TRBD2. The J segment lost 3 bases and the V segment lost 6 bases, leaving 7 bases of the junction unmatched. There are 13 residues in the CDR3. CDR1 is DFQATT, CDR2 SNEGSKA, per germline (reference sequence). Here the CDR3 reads CSALSGEGYEQYF. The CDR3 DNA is TGCAGTGCACTTAGCGGGGAGGGCTACGAGCAGTACTTC.

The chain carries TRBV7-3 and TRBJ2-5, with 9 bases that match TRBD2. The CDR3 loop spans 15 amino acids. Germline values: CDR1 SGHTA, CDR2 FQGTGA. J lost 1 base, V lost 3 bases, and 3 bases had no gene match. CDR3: CASSLGLAPQETQYF. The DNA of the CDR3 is TGTGCCAGCAGCTTGGGACTAGCACCCCAAGAGACCCAGTACTTC.

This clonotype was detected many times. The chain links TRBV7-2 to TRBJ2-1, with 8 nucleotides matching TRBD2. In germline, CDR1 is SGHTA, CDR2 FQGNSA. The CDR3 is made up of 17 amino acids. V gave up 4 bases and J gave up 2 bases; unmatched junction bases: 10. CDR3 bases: TGTGCCAGCAGCTCGGGAGGGCGGGGGAAGACCTACAATGAGCAGTTCTTC. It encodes CASSSGGRGKTYNEQFF. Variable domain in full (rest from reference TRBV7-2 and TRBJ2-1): GAGVSQSPSNKVTEKGKDVELRCDPISGHTALYWYRQSLGQGLEFLIYFQGNSAPDKSGLPSDRFSAERTGGSVSTLTIQRTQQEDSAVYLCASSSGGRGKTYNEQFFGPGTRLTVL.

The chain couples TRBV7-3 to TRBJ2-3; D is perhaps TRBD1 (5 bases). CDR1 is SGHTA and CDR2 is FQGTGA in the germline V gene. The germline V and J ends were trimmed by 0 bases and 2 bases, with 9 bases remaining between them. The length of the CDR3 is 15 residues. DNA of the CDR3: TGTGCCAGCAGCTTAACGGGCGGACACACAGATACGCAGTATTTT. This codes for CASSLTGGHTDTQYF. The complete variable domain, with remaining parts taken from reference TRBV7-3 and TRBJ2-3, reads GAGVSQTPSNKVTEKGKYVELRCDPISGHTALYWYRQSLGQGPEFLIYFQGTGAADDSGLPNDRFFAVRPEGSVSTLKIQRTERGDSAVYLCASSLTGGHTDTQYFGPGTRLTVL.

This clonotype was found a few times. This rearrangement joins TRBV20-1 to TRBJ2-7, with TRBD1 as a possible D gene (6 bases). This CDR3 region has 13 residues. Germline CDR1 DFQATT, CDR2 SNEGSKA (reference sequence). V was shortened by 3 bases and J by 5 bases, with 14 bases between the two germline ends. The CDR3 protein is CSASKGRGDEQYF. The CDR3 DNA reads TGCAGTGCTAGTAAGGGCAGGGGCGACGAGCAGTACTTC.

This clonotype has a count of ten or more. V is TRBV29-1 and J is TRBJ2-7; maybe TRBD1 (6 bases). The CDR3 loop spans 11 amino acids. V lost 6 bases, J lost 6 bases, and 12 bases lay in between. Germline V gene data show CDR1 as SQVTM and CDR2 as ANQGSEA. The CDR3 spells CSVGPGAEQYF. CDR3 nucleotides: TGCAGCGTCGGGCCAGGGGCCGAGCAGTACTTC.

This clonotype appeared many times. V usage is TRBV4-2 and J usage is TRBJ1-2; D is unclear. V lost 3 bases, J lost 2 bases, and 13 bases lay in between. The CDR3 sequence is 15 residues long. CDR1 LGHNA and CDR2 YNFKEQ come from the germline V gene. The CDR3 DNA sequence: TGTGCCAGCAGCCATTCAGAGAATTCCAACTATGGCTACACCTTC. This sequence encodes CASSHSENSNYGYTF.

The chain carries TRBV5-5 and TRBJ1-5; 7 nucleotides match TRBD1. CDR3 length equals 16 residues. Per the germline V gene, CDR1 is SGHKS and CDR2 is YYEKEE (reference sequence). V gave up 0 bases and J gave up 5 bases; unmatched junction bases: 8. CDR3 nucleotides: TGTGCCAGCAGCTTGGGGGGGACAGCACGGGATCAGCCCCAGCATTTT. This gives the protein CASSLGGTARDQPQHF.

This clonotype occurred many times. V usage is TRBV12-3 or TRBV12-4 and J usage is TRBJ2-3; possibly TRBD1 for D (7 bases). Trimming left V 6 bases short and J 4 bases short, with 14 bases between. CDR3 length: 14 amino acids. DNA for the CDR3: TGTGCCAGCAGCCTACAGGGGAGGCCAGATACGCAGTATTTT. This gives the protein CASSLQGRPDTQYF.

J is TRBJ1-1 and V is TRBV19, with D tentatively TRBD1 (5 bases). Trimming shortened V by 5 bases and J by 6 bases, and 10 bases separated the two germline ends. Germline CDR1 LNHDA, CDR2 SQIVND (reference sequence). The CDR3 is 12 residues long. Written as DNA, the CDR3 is TGTGCCAGTAGTTCCAGGGCACCTGAAGCTTTCTTT. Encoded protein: CASSSRAPEAFF.

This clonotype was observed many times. CDR3: CSARGSSSNTEAFF. The CDR3 DNA reads TGCAGTGCTAGGGGTAGCAGCTCGAACACTGAAGCTTTCTTT. J is TRBJ1-1 and V is TRBV20-1; D call uncertain. The CDR3 has 14 residues. CDR1 is DFQATT and CDR2 is SNEGSKA in the germline V gene (reference sequence). V was trimmed by 3 bases and J by 1 base, leaving 12 bases between them.